These 23 T cell receptor beta chains were sequenced from one sample in a study of metastatic and nonmetastatic thyroid tumors. With MiXCR, TCRdb reprocessed the PCR reads. The top ten hold roughly a fifth of the sample, which has around 3,500 clones, 36% seen once. The entire patient cohort was treatment-naive prior to thyroid surgery. Material for sequencing was adjacent normal tissue. All receptors come from a female donor with papillary thyroid cancer or a benign thyroid nodule (not recorded which). Some clones in this sample may be carry-over from other donors' samples.

The chain links TRBV7-2 to TRBJ1-2, with a possible D match to TRBD1 (5 bases). Germline CDR1 is SGHTA and CDR2 is FQGNSA. V lost 0 bases and J 8 bases, leaving 19 bases between the germline ends. CDR3 length: 16 residues. CDR3 protein: CASSLAVGGSMKGYTF. CDR3 bases: TGTGCCAGCAGCTTAGCAGTCGGGGGAAGTATGAAAGGCTACACCTTC.

This clone was seen repeatedly, ten times or more. The chain links TRBV12-3 or TRBV12-4 to TRBJ2-7, with 10 bases that match TRBD1. The CDR3 is 14 residues long. V lost 5 bases, J lost 2 bases, and 3 bases stayed unmatched. CDR3 in DNA: TGTGCCAGCAGTCCGGGGACAGGGGCCTACGAGCAGTACTTC. Its protein product is CASSPGTGAYEQYF.

Remarks on this clone: One end of the junction fails to match germline, which may point to a read error. V gene TRBV19 combines with J gene TRBJ1-1; no firm D call. Germline V gene data show CDR1 as LNHDA and CDR2 as SQIVND (reference sequence). The CDR3 totals 15 residues. The CDR3 nucleotides read TGTGCCAGTATGGTGGGGTCCTTCGGTGGCACTGAAGCTGTCTTT. Translating it yields CASMVGSFGGTEAVF.

The chain is built from TRBV7-2 and TRBJ2-5; 8 nucleotides line up with TRBD2. The V gene's germline CDR1 is SGHTA and CDR2 FQGNSA. The CDR3 is made up of 16 amino acids. V was clipped by 1 base and J by 5 bases; unmatched bases: 9. In nucleotides, the CDR3 is TGTGCCAGCAGCTTAGGACCCCAAGCGGGGGCGGAGACCCAGTACTTC. It encodes CASSLGPQAGAETQYF.

The chain uses TRBV14 and TRBJ2-1; D call uncertain. Germline V gives CDR1 SGHDN, CDR2 FVKESK. The V and J ends lost 3 bases and 6 bases respectively, with 9 bases between them. The CDR3 is 13 amino acids. CDR3 sequence (DNA): TGTGCCAGCAGCCAGCTGAAAGGCAATGAGCAGTTCTTC. Translated: CASSQLKGNEQFF.

In this sample, this clone turned up many times. A much bigger clone sits one base away, suggesting this may be a read error. Because it lacks the conserved phenylalanine or tryptophan at the end, this CDR3 is likely a read error. V and J are TRBV29-1 and TRBJ2-5, with D tentatively TRBD2 (6 bases). Germline values: CDR1 SQVTM, CDR2 ANQGSEA. CDR3 length: 14 amino acids. V was pared by 6 bases and J by 3 bases, with 17 bases between. The CDR3 is CSVAGTEVKETQYL. CDR3 coding DNA: TGCAGCGTCGCCGGGACTGAAGTAAAAGAGACCCAGTACCTC.

In this sample, this clone turned up many times. A much larger clone lies one base from this, so it may be a read error. The CDR3 region has the DNA TGTGCCAGCAGCAGACCAGCGGGAGGGCCGTGGGAGACCCAGTACTTC. Translating gives CASSRPAGGPWETQYF. This chain joins TRBV2 and TRBJ2-5; 10 bases are a match to TRBD2. The length of the CDR3 is 16 residues. CDR1 and CDR2 from the germline V gene are SNHLY and FYNNEI. J was trimmed by 5 bases and V by 6 bases; bases with no gene match: 12.

This clone was picked up a small number of times. The rearrangement links TRBV5-1 to TRBJ2-1; D gene uncertain. The CDR3 is 15 amino acids. Germline values: CDR1 SGHRS, CDR2 YFSETQ. V was shortened by 0 bases and J by 6 bases, with 13 bases between the two germline ends. In DNA, the CDR3 is TGCGCCAGCAGCTTGGAGGCTAGAATTTTCAATGAGCAGTTCTTC. Protein sequence: CASSLEARIFNEQFF. Full variable domain (outside the CDR3, taken from reference TRBV5-1 and TRBJ2-1): KAGVTQTPRYLIKTRGQQVTLSCSPISGHRSVSWYQQTPGQGLQFLFEYFSETQRNKGNFPGRFSGRQFSNSRSEMNVSTLELGDSALYLCASSLEARIFNEQFFGPGTRLTVL.

This clone is labeled large. This rearrangement joins TRBV6-1 to TRBJ1-2; TRBD1 matches 7 bases. Germline loops: CDR1 MNHNS, CDR2 SASEGT. V shed 7 bases and J 6 bases; nucleotides not matched to a gene: 5. CDR3 length: 12 amino acids. This CDR3 is CASTTGVDGYTF. The CDR3 DNA reads as TGTGCCAGCACTACAGGGGTTGATGGCTACACCTTC.

This clone was detected a few times. This chain links TRBV6-4 with TRBJ2-5; the match to TRBD1 covers 9 bases. V lost 5 bases and J lost 2; bases outside the gene matches: 12. Germline V gene lookup returns CDR1 MRHNA and CDR2 SNTAGT. This CDR3 region has 17 residues. CDR3 sequence: CASSYGLSGQGQETQYF. The CDR3 DNA reads as TGTGCCAGCAGTTACGGGCTGTCGGGACAGGGACAAGAGACCCAGTACTTC.

J is TRBJ1-2 and V is TRBV9, with 8 bases that match TRBD1. CDR1 and CDR2 (germline): SGDLS, YYNGEE. The V gene end was trimmed by 2 bases and the J gene end by 3 bases; junction bases not matched to a gene: 0. This CDR3 is built from 13 residues. CDR3 sequence reads: CASSVGQDYGYTF. Here the CDR3 DNA reads TGTGCCAGCAGCGTGGGACAGGACTATGGCTACACCTTC. The full variable domain, in which reference TRBV9 and TRBJ1-2 provide the parts outside the CDR3, is DSGVTQTPKHLITATGQRVTLRCSPRSGDLSVYWYQQSLDQGLQFLIQYYNGEERAKGNILERFSAQQFPDLHSELNLSSLELGDSALYFCASSVGQDYGYTFGSGTRLTVV.

The chain links TRBV6-2 or TRBV6-3 to TRBJ1-1; D might be TRBD1 (6 bases). The CDR3 length is 13 residues. Germline V gene lookup returns CDR1 MNHEY and CDR2 SVGEGT. V lost 5 bases to trimming and J lost 6 bases, with 13 bases between them. The chain's CDR3 is CASSQTRGSEAFF. The CDR3, as DNA: TGTGCCAGCAGTCAGACCAGGGGTTCTGAAGCTTTCTTT.

By share of the sample, this clone is large. V is TRBV30 and J is TRBJ1-2; no firm D call. CDR1 and CDR2 from the germline V gene are GTSNPN and SVGIG (reference sequence). Trimming stripped 5 bases from V and 6 bases from J, with 13 bases between. CDR3 length: 12 amino acids. CDR3 loop: CAWVAGPDGYTF. The DNA for the CDR3 is TGTGCCTGGGTGGCAGGACCGGATGGCTACACCTTC.

This chain uses TRBV7-2 with TRBJ2-7; weak D call: TRBD1 (5 bases). Looked up from germline, CDR1 is SGHTA and CDR2 is FQGNSA. The CDR3 extends over 15 amino acids. V shed 1 base and J shed 0 bases, with 10 bases lying between them. DNA for the CDR3: TGTGCCAGCAGCTTAGTGAAGGGGTCCTCCTACGAGCAGTACTTC. Translation gives CASSLVKGSSYEQYF.

Notes on this clone: The junction departs from the called germline gene at one end, perhaps through a read error. The CDR3 DNA reads TGTGCCAGTAGCTTACAAGGAACAGGGAGATCACCCCTCCACTTT. Amino acids: CASSLQGTGRSPLHF. V gene TRBV7-2 combines with J gene TRBJ1-6; the D gene is possibly TRBD1 (6 bases). From germline, CDR1 is SGHTA and CDR2 FQGNSA. The CDR3 is 15 residues long. The full variable domain, in which reference TRBV7-2 and TRBJ1-6 provide the parts outside the CDR3, is GAGVSQSPSNKVTEKGKDVELRCDPISGHTALYWYRQSLGQGLEFLIYFQGNSAPDKSGLPSDRFSAERTGGSVSTLTIQRTQQEDSAVYLCASSLQGTGRSPLHFGNGTRLTVT.

By share, this clone ranks as large. The sample has other DNA sequences that encode this CDR3 too. This chain joins TRBV28 and TRBJ1-2; 7 positions agree with TRBD1. J was trimmed by 5 bases and V by 4 bases; bases with no gene match: 4. The CDR3 has 13 amino acids. The V gene's germline CDR1 is MDHEN and CDR2 SYDVKM. The CDR3 loop is CASSSTGWYGYTF. The CDR3 nucleotides are TGTGCCAGCAGTTCGACAGGGTGGTATGGCTACACCTTC.

This clone was observed a few times. The chain recombines TRBV6-5 with TRBJ2-3, with no clear D. Germline CDR1 MNHEY, CDR2 SVGAGI. The CDR3 is 13 amino acids. V dropped 2 bases and J dropped 12 bases, with 15 bases sitting between them. The chain's CDR3 is CASSYRFELQQYF. CDR3 DNA: TGTGCCAGCAGTTACAGATTTGAACTCCAACAGTATTTT.

The DNA for the CDR3 is TGTGCCAGCAGCTTAGAAGGAAGGGGCGATACGCAGTATTTT. Protein: CASSLEGRGDTQYF. J is TRBJ2-3 and V is TRBV11-3; the D gene is possibly TRBD1 (5 bases). Germline lookup yields CDR1 SGHNT and CDR2 YENEEA. The V end lost 0 bases, the J end lost 6 bases, and 10 bases lay between the germline ends. There are 14 residues in the CDR3.

In its sample, this clone was seen a few times. The chain has TRBV6-2 or TRBV6-3 and TRBJ2-7, with TRBD2 matching over 9 bases. This CDR3 has 14 residues. The V gene end was trimmed by 7 bases and the J gene end by 2 bases; junction bases not matched to a gene: 6. Germline V CDR1 and CDR2: MNHEY, SVGEGT. The CDR3 coding sequence is TGTGCCAGCACCTTTGGACTAGCGACCTACGAGCAGTACTTC. The encoded protein is CASTFGLATYEQYF.

The chain links TRBV2 to TRBJ2-5; 8 bases line up with TRBD1. This CDR3 is 14 amino acids long. J gave up 4 bases and V 4 bases, and 5 bases lay outside the gene matches. Germline V CDR1 and CDR2: SNHLY, FYNNEI. The chain's CDR3 is CASSGTGLGETQYF. CDR3 sequence (DNA): TGTGCCAGCAGTGGGACAGGGTTGGGAGAGACCCAGTACTTC.

The rearrangement uses TRBV5-1 and TRBJ2-1; 9 nucleotides match TRBD2. CDR1 is SGHRS, CDR2 YFSETQ, per germline. The CDR3 has 17 residues. V lost 3 bases and J lost 2; bases outside the gene matches: 9. The CDR3, as DNA: TGCGCCAGCAGCTCCCCCCGACTAGCGGAGGCCTACAATGAGCAGTTCTTC. Protein product: CASSSPRLAEAYNEQFF.

V gene TRBV10-1 combines with J gene TRBJ2-7; either TRBD1 or TRBD2 may fit D (5 bases each). This CDR3 region has 12 residues. Germline values: CDR1 WNHNN, CDR2 SYGVQD (reference sequence). Trimming took off 3 bases at V and 8 bases at J, with 11 bases between the two ends. The CDR3, as DNA: TGCGCCAGCAGTGATTTACCGGGACAGCAGTACTTC. Protein sequence: CASSDLPGQQYF.

V and J are TRBV7-3 and TRBJ1-6; D is perhaps TRBD1 (6 bases). Looked up from germline, CDR1 is SGHTA and CDR2 is FQGTGA. CDR3 length: 15 amino acids. Between the trimmed V and J ends, which lost 5 bases and 10 bases, there was a span of 18 bases. Written as DNA, the CDR3 is TGTGCCAGCAGCCCCCCCGGAGGGGGAGAATCACCCCTCCACTTT. The encoded protein is CASSPPGGGESPLHF.